This TCR beta chain came from a study of regulatory T cells in long-lasting Graves disease. Only one count was recorded for this clonotype. The CDR3 does not close with the conserved phenylalanine or tryptophan, likely indicating a read error. Construction of the TCR beta libraries employed iRepertoire HTBI primers in conjunction with Arm-PCR of CDR3 regions. One entry per CDR3 protein, called by TCRdb with MiXCR from the multiplex PCR reads. The repertoire has 700,000 or so distinct CDR3 sequences, 25% to 35% of them found once; the top ten carry roughly 40%. The V gene end was trimmed by 6 bases and the J gene end by 6 bases; junction bases not matched to a gene: 10. The CDR3 runs to 14 residues. CDR1 and CDR2 from the germline V gene are SGHTA and FQGTGA. Time point described: persistent/refractory GD, antithyroid drugs over 5 years with positive TRAb. The TCR library was made from RNA that had been extracted from PBMCs in TRIzol.

Here the sequenced sample was peripheral blood mononuclear cells (PBMCs), taken when the disease was refractory, from a patient treated with antithyroid drugs. The chain couples TRBV7-3 to TRBJ1-1; the match to TRBD1 covers 7 bases. This clonotype was obtained from a female donor with Graves disease. CDR3 protein: CASRLTGDRAEAFS. The DNA of the CDR3 is TGTGCCAGCAGACTTACAGGGGATCGAGCTGAAGCTTTCTCT.